The rows below give T cell receptor beta chains drawn from one sample of a study of T cells in tuberculosis. Profiled with immunoSEQ multiplex PCR; TCRdb holds only in-frame clones, not every one. The sample shows tens of thousands of clones, roughly nine tenths of them seen only once. Source: PBMCs, taken at tuberculosis diagnosis. Every receptor here comes from an adult with tuberculosis. The CDR3 runs from the conserved cysteine through the conserved F or W. Each record gives: V gene, J gene, D gene, clone size, CDR3 DNA, CDR3 protein. D genes are given only for firm matches. Where a row states a size, it is once, few, many or the class of an expanded clone; other rows omit it.

TRBV5-6	TRBJ2-5	-	-	TGTGCCAGCAGCTTTGTTTCAGTGAGCGCCGCGAAGTACTTC	CASSFVSVSAAKYF
TRBV7-2	TRBJ2-3	-	-	TGTGCCAGCAGCCGAGAGGGTAGTGGGCTGAGCACAGATACGCAGTATTTT	CASSREGSGLSTDTQYF
TRBV9	TRBJ2-3	TRBD2	-	TGTGCCAGCAGCCTAGAACAGATAGCGGGAGTCACAGATACGCAGTATTTT	CASSLEQIAGVTDTQYF
TRBV5-1	TRBJ2-2	-	-	TGCGCCAGCAGCTTCTCAGGGGCCGGGGAGCTGTTTTTT	CASSFSGAGELFF
TRBV13	TRBJ2-7	TRBD2	-	TGTGCCAGCAGCTTGGTTCGGACTAGCGGGGCCTACGAGCAGTACTTC	CASSLVRTSGAYEQYF
TRBV5-1	TRBJ2-7	-	once	TGCGCCAGCAGCTTGACAGCCTCCTACGAGCAGTACTTC	CASSLTASYEQYF
TRBV9	TRBJ2-3	TRBD2	-	TGTGCCAGCCTCCGCCGGCGGACTAGCGGGATACTAACAGATACGCAGTATTTT	CASLRRRTSGILTDTQYF
TRBV9	TRBJ2-5	TRBD1	-	TGTGCCAGCAGCAGGGACAGGGGGCAAGAGACCCAGTACTTC	CASSRDRGQETQYF
TRBV7-9	TRBJ1-1	-	-	-	CASSFGAGGSEAFF
TRBV7-2	TRBJ2-7	TRBD1	-	TGTGCCAGCAGCTCGACAGGGCAGGTCTACGAGCAGTACTTC	CASSSTGQVYEQYF
TRBV5-1	TRBJ2-3	TRBD2	few	TGCGCCAGCAGCCAAACCACTAGCGGAGGGGCAGATACGCAGTATTTT	CASSQTTSGGADTQYF
TRBV18	TRBJ1-5	-	-	TGTGCCAGCGCTATAGGACAGCCGGTGGGGCAGCCCCAGCATTTT	CASAIGQPVGQPQHF
TRBV30	TRBJ2-7	-	-	TGTGCCTGGAGTGTACTTACCGGTTACGAGCAGTACTTC	CAWSVLTGYEQYF
TRBV2	TRBJ1-2	-	-	TGTGCCAGCAGTGAAGCCTACAGCCTCTATGGCTACACCTTC	CASSEAYSLYGYTF
TRBV28	TRBJ2-4	TRBD2	once	TGTGCCAGCAGTTTCCGGACTAGCGGGAGGGAAAACATTCAGTACTTC	CASSFRTSGRENIQYF
TRBV6-6	TRBJ1-4	-	-	TGTGCCAGCGCCCTCTCGCACACAACTAATGAAAAACTGTTTTTT	CASALSHTTNEKLFF
TRBV15	TRBJ2-1	TRBD2	-	TGTGCCACCAGCAGAGATCGAACGGGGGGGAATGAGCAGTTCTTC	CATSRDRTGGNEQFF
TRBV9	TRBJ1-5	-	-	TGTGCCAGCAGCCCCTACGCGGGGGTAGGTCAGCCCCAGCATTTT	CASSPYAGVGQPQHF
TRBV18	TRBJ2-7	-	once	TGTGCCAGCTCACTAAACAGGGCCTACGAGCAGTACTTC	CASSLNRAYEQYF
TRBV19	TRBJ1-3	TRBD1	once	TGTGCCAGTGGGACAGCCTCTGGAAACACCATATATTTT	CASGTASGNTIYF
TRBV27	TRBJ1-1	TRBD1	-	TGTGCCAGCAGAGGAACCCGGGACAGGGGCGCAGAAGCTTTCTTT	CASRGTRDRGAEAFF
TRBV30	TRBJ1-2	TRBD1	-	TGTGCCTGGGTAGGGACAGGGGTAAATTATGGCTACACCTTC	CAWVGTGVNYGYTF
TRBV2	TRBJ2-1	-	-	TGTGCCAGCAGTGAAGAGATGGGGGGTGAGCAGTTCTTC	CASSEEMGGEQFF
TRBV6-7	TRBJ2-2	-	-	TGTGCCAGCAGTGATGCGTACGTAGGAGACGTCGACACCGGGGAGCTGTTTTTT	CASSDAYVGDVDTGELFF
TRBV5-4	TRBJ2-5	-	-	TGTGCCAGCAGCTTGAGACAGCCCCAAGAGACCCAGTACTTC	CASSLRQPQETQYF
TRBV5-5	TRBJ1-5	-	-	TGTGCCAGCAGCCTACAGGGAGGGAGTAGCAATCAGCCCCAGCATTTT	CASSLQGGSSNQPQHF
TRBV13	TRBJ2-1	TRBD1	-	TGTGCCAGCAGCGGGACAGGGGTATATGAGCAGTTCTTC	CASSGTGVYEQFF
TRBV7-2	TRBJ1-2	-	-	TGTGCCAGCAGCCCCCAGACAGGCCACTATGGCTACACCTTC	CASSPQTGHYGYTF
TRBV18	TRBJ2-5	TRBD2	-	TGTGCCAGCTCTCACGGACTAGCGGGGGGCTCCGAACAAGAGACCCAGTACTTC	CASSHGLAGGSEQETQYF
TRBV11-2	TRBJ2-7	-	-	TGTGCCAGCCGGGCAGGGGTTGACGAGCAGTACTTC	CASRAGVDEQYF
TRBV5-4	TRBJ2-7	TRBD2	-	TGTGCCAGCAGCTTCTGGACTAGCGGGGCGTACGAGCAGTACTTC	CASSFWTSGAYEQYF
TRBV5-8	TRBJ2-1	-	-	TGTGCCAGCAGCGAGTGGCGGAATGAGCAGTTCTTC	CASSEWRNEQFF
TRBV27	TRBJ2-7	-	-	TGTGCCAGCAGTCCCCACGGTATCAACTCCTACGAGCAGTACTTC	CASSPHGINSYEQYF
TRBV2	TRBJ2-2	TRBD2	-	TGTGCCATCCAAAAAGGGAGGGAAACCGGGGAGCTGTTTTTT	CAIQKGRETGELFF
TRBV5-1	TRBJ2-1	TRBD2	-	TGCGCCAGCAGCTTTGGTAGCGGGAGTGGTAATGAGCAGTTCTTC	CASSFGSGSGNEQFF
TRBV2	TRBJ2-3	-	-	TGTGCCAGCAGGGAGGGCTGGGGGGATACGCAGTATTTT	CASREGWGDTQYF
TRBV6-6	TRBJ2-1	TRBD2	-	TGTGCCAGCACCGGAATGAGCGGGAGCTCCTACAATGAGCAGTTCTTC	CASTGMSGSSYNEQFF
TRBV19	TRBJ1-4	TRBD1	-	TGTGCCAGTAGGGGGACAGGGGCCCATAATGAAAAACTGTTTTTT	CASRGTGAHNEKLFF
TRBV9	TRBJ1-2	-	-	TGTGCCAGCTCAAGTTCGACGGACACGCCAAACTATGGCTACACCTTC	CASSSSTDTPNYGYTF
TRBV11-2	TRBJ1-1	-	-	TGTGCCAGCAGCTTAGGTCAAGAGGGAGCTTTCTTT	CASSLGQEGAFF
TRBV2	TRBJ2-1	-	-	TGTGCCAGCGCCGTCTCCCGGGATTTAAATGAGCAGTTCTTC	CASAVSRDLNEQFF
TRBV11-3	TRBJ2-3	TRBD2	-	TGTGCCAGCAGCTTTGGACTAGCGGGAGTGACAGATACGCAGTATTTT	CASSFGLAGVTDTQYF
TRBV25-1	TRBJ1-4	-	-	TGTGCCAGCAGTGATTCCGGGACTAATGAAAAACTGTTTTTT	CASSDSGTNEKLFF
TRBV14	TRBJ2-7	TRBD1	-	TGTGCCAGCAGCCAAGATATGGGCAGGGGGCTCAACGAGCAGTACTTC	CASSQDMGRGLNEQYF
TRBV13	TRBJ2-7	TRBD2	-	TGTGCCAGCAGCCATCGACTAGCGGGAGACTACGAGCAGTACTTC	CASSHRLAGDYEQYF
TRBV15	TRBJ2-6	TRBD1	-	TGTGCCACCAGCAGAGATATCGACAGGGGAGCCAACGTCCTGACTTTC	CATSRDIDRGANVLTF
TRBV7-2	TRBJ1-5	-	-	TGTGCCAGCAGCTTGGGGGGGGGAGGCAATCAGCCCCAGCATTTT	CASSLGGGGNQPQHF
TRBV5-1	TRBJ1-1	-	-	TGCGCCAGCAGCTTGGCCGTCAGACCATTTTCAGGTGGCACTGAAGCTTTCTTT	CASSLAVRPFSGGTEAFF
TRBV9	TRBJ1-4	-	-	TGTGCCAGCAGCGTCGGGGGGCCGCGTTCGAAACTGTTTTTT	CASSVGGPRSKLFF